Each of the 13 T cell receptor beta chains below was sequenced from the same sample in a study of T cell changes during pregnancy in multiple sclerosis (dated by TCRdb to 2018 to 2020). Libraries came from the immunoSEQ multiplex PCR assay. TCRdb re-hosts the immuneACCESS table, in-frame sequences only. Its copies lack some clones; in the studies checked, an unresolved V gene accounts for under half of them, and the cause for the rest is not known. In this sample the table shows about 71,000 clones, 91% of which occur a single time. Under 6% of the sample belongs to the ten largest clones. The material was CD8+ T cells from peripheral blood mononuclear cells, obtained before pregnancy. All receptors derive from a female donor with multiple sclerosis, enrolled in a pregnancy study.

The gene calls are TRBV7-9 and TRBJ2-7; maybe TRBD1 (6 bases). From germline, CDR1 is SEHNR and CDR2 FQNEAQ (reference sequence). V was shortened by 1 base and J by 4 bases, with 11 bases between the two germline ends. CDR3 size: 14 residues. CDR3 coding DNA: TGTGCCAGCAGCTTAGGCCAGGGGATATACGAGCAGTACTTC. As protein: CASSLGQGIYEQYF.

The chain employs TRBV6-6 and TRBJ2-1; 9 nucleotides match TRBD2. In germline, CDR1 is MNHNY, CDR2 SVGAGI (reference sequence). J was trimmed by 6 bases and V by 5 bases; bases with no gene match: 2. CDR3 length: 13 amino acids. CDR3: CASSLAGSNEQFF. In nucleotides, the CDR3 is TGTGCCAGCAGTCTAGCGGGGTCCAATGAGCAGTTCTTC.

The rearrangement links TRBV5-5 to TRBJ2-3; D is perhaps TRBD2 (5 bases). The CDR3 consists of 14 residues. V was clipped by 2 bases and J by 0 bases, with 7 bases between them. CDR1 and CDR2 from the germline V gene are SGHKS and YYEKEE (reference sequence). CDR3: CASSFGGSTDTQYF. In DNA form, the CDR3 reads TGTGCCAGCAGCTTCGGCGGGAGCACAGATACGCAGTATTTT.

The V and J genes are TRBV6-5 and TRBJ1-3, with TRBD1 as a possible D gene (6 bases). This CDR3 region has 14 residues. V lost 8 bases and J 2 bases, leaving 13 bases between the germline ends. Germline assignment: CDR1 MNHEY and CDR2 SVGAGI. The DNA of the CDR3 is TGTGCCAGCCTTTCGTGGGGGCCTGGAAACACCATATATTTT. Protein sequence: CASLSWGPGNTIYF.

The chain employs TRBV6-4 and TRBJ1-2; D is possibly TRBD1 (6 bases). The CDR3 has 14 residues. Germline values: CDR1 MRHNA, CDR2 SNTAGT. The V end lost 0 bases, the J end lost 5 bases, and 10 bases lay between the germline ends. The CDR3 sequence: CASSDSGRGYGYTF. The DNA for the CDR3 is TGTGCCAGCAGTGACTCTGGCAGGGGATATGGCTACACCTTC.

This chain connects TRBV4-1 to TRBJ2-1, with D maybe TRBD1 (6 bases). Germline lookup yields CDR1 MGHRA and CDR2 YSYEKL. This CDR3 has 16 amino acids. V lost 0 bases and J lost 0, with 9 bases in between. For the CDR3, the DNA is TGCGCCAGCAGCCAAGATAGGGGGAGCTCCTACAATGAGCAGTTCTTC. Protein product: CASSQDRGSSYNEQFF.

This chain connects TRBV25-1 to TRBJ1-4; D call uncertain. V was clipped by 6 bases and J by 0 bases, with 5 bases between them. CDR3 length equals 13 residues. Germline CDR1 reads MGHDK; CDR2 reads SYGVNS. The CDR3 spells CASRQATNEKLFF. The DNA of the CDR3 is TGTGCCAGCAGGCAGGCAACTAATGAAAAACTGTTTTTT.

The chain carries TRBV5-4 and TRBJ1-2; weak D call: TRBD1 (6 bases). CDR3 length equals 15 residues. Trimming took off 2 bases at V and 0 bases at J, with 11 bases between the two ends. Germline lookup yields CDR1 SGHNT and CDR2 YYREEE (reference sequence). CDR3 residues: CASSFSTGTNYGYTF. In DNA form, the CDR3 reads TGTGCCAGCAGCTTTAGTACAGGGACTAACTATGGCTACACCTTC.

This sequence joins TRBV7-3 and TRBJ2-3, with D perhaps TRBD1 (6 bases). Looked up from germline, CDR1 is SGHTA and CDR2 is FQGTGA. This CDR3 comprises 16 residues. Between the trimmed V and J ends, which lost 2 bases and 2 bases, there was a span of 14 bases. CDR3 in amino acids: CASSLLGGLDTDTQYF. In nucleotides, the CDR3 is TGTGCCAGCAGCTTACTTGGGGGCCTCGACACAGATACGCAGTATTTT.

The chain carries TRBV9 and TRBJ1-1; 7 positions agree with TRBD1. V lost 0 bases, J lost 6 bases, and 8 bases stayed unmatched. Germline CDR1 SGDLS, CDR2 YYNGEE. The CDR3 runs 15 residues. CDR3 in DNA: TGTGCCAGCAGCGTAGCGGGAGACAGGGAGTCTGAAGCTTTCTTT. As protein: CASSVAGDRESEAFF.

The V gene is TRBV4-2, the J gene TRBJ1-1, with D possibly matching TRBD1 (6 bases). V was clipped by 0 bases and J by 10 bases, with 24 bases between them. The CDR3 is 17 amino acids. Germline V CDR1 and CDR2: LGHNA, YNFKEQ. In nucleotides, the CDR3 is TGTGCCAGCAGCCAAGAACCTCCCGGGGGGGGCCGGGGCGGAGCTTTCTTT. This encodes CASSQEPPGGGRGGAFF.

The rearrangement uses TRBV9 and TRBJ2-7; a possible D gene is TRBD1 (6 bases). CDR3 size: 14 residues. With 4 bases removed from V and 2 bases from J, the gap between germline ends came to 13 bases. The germline gives CDR1 SGDLS, CDR2 YYNGEE. CDR3 in amino acids: CASSTGTTAYEQYF. CDR3 nucleotides: TGTGCCAGCAGCACAGGGACAACCGCCTACGAGCAGTACTTC.

This chain uses TRBV7-6 with TRBJ1-1; D perhaps matches TRBD1 (5 bases). The V gene's germline CDR1 is SGHVS and CDR2 FNYEAQ. V shed 3 bases and J shed 2 bases, with 10 bases lying between them. The CDR3 totals 14 residues. Here the CDR3 DNA reads TGTGCCAGCAGCTTGCGGGACCTAAACACTGAAGCTTTCTTT. Encoded protein: CASSLRDLNTEAFF. Based on the CDR3 plus reference TRBV7-6 and TRBJ1-1, the full variable domain is GAGVSQSPRYKVTKRGQDVALRCDPISGHVSLYWYRQALGQGPEFLTYFNYEAQQDKSGLPNDRFSAERPEGSISTLTIQRTEQRDSAMYRCASSLRDLNTEAFFGQGTRLTVV.